These 9 T cell receptor beta chains originate from one sample sequenced in a study of naive and memory T cell subsets (TCRdb year 2017). Libraries were prepared through UMI-ligation and nested PCR. Reads for this sample came from an Illumina MiSeq. The ligated cDNA was amplified in four rounds of PCR with nested alpha and beta constant region primers together with the SP2 primer. Clones were called with MiXCR by TCRdb after fastp trimmed the public reads at Q25, and only in-frame beta chains were retained. When rows share a CDR3 protein, they turn into one entry using the most common DNA and genes. For this sample there are fewer than 35,000 distinct CDR3 sequences; less than 8.5% appear just once. The ten largest clones capture roughly 3.3% of the sample. The label giving this sample's treatment or condition can be read as: skin biopsy from PPD injection site in Mantoux-positive individual. The study described a robust, sensitive protocol for amplifying, sequencing and analyzing TCRs, using 3' ligation of a UMI-containing oligonucleotide to TCR cDNA.

The input for sequencing was skin, taken from a tuberculin skin test site. The source is an adult in good health.

About this clonotype: A much larger clone differs from this one at a single base, so this may be a read error. V usage is TRBV20-1 and J usage is TRBJ2-5; D may be TRBD2 (6 bases). Between the trimmed V and J ends, which lost 0 bases and 5 bases, there was a span of 19 bases. The CDR3 is 16 residues long. Germline CDR1 and CDR2: DFQATT and SNEGSKA (reference sequence). CDR3 region: CSARDDQRALSETQYF. The CDR3 nucleotides read TGCAGTGCTAGAGATGATCAGCGGGCGCTTTCGGAGACCCAGTACTTC.

The table lists this clonotype with a few counts. The rearrangement links TRBV12-3 or TRBV12-4 to TRBJ2-4; D remains unclear. CDR3 length: 17 amino acids. V lost 6 bases and J 0 bases, leaving 18 bases between the germline ends. The CDR3 DNA is TGTGCCAGCAGCTACCGCGGACCTATACTAGCCAAAAACATTCAGTACTTC. It yields the protein CASSYRGPILAKNIQYF.

This sequence joins TRBV6-5 and TRBJ1-2; D is unclear. The CDR3 length is 15 residues. V lost 6 bases and J lost 2, with 16 bases in between. CDR1 is MNHEY, CDR2 SVGAGI, per germline. The CDR3 spells CASRRDRMRNYGYTF. CDR3 coding DNA: TGTGCCAGCAGGAGAGACCGGATGCGCAACTATGGCTACACCTTC.

This clonotype appeared many times. The rearrangement joins TRBV20-1 to TRBJ1-1; TRBD1 might be the D (6 bases). V gave up 1 base and J gave up 4 bases, with 10 bases separating them. This CDR3 region has 13 residues. Germline assignment: CDR1 DFQATT and CDR2 SNEGSKA (reference sequence). Here the CDR3 reads CSARAKGGTEAFF. The DNA of the CDR3 is TGCAGTGCTAGAGCTAAGGGGGGCACTGAAGCTTTCTTT.

This clonotype was seen repeatedly, ten times or more. The chain has TRBV5-4 and TRBJ1-1; no clear D gene. Germline V CDR1 and CDR2: SGHNT, YYREEE (reference sequence). Trimming left V 2 bases short and J 4 bases short, with 9 bases between. CDR3 length: 13 residues. The CDR3 DNA sequence: TGTGCCAGCAGCTTCGGGGTGGGCACTGAAGCTTTCTTT. Its protein is CASSFGVGTEAFF.

This clonotype was picked up many times. This chain uses TRBV5-1 with TRBJ1-2; weak D call: TRBD1 (5 bases). CDR1 and CDR2 from the germline V gene are SGHRS and YFSETQ. The V end was cut by 4 bases, the J end by 8 bases, with 21 bases between. The CDR3 runs 15 residues. The CDR3 spells CASSANRRGFYGYTF. CDR3 DNA sequence: TGCGCCAGCAGCGCGAATCGTCGGGGGTTTTACGGCTACACCTTC. The variable domain in full, with the rest retrieved from reference TRBV5-1 and TRBJ1-2, is KAGVTQTPRYLIKTRGQQVTLSCSPISGHRSVSWYQQTPGQGLQFLFEYFSETQRNKGNFPGRFSGRQFSNSRSEMNVSTLELGDSALYLCASSANRRGFYGYTFGSGTRLTVV.

This clonotype was counted many times. V usage is TRBV10-3 and J usage is TRBJ1-1; D remains unclear. The length of the CDR3 is 15 residues. CDR1 is ENHRY, CDR2 SYGVKD, per germline. Trimming stripped 0 bases from V and 1 base from J, with 9 bases between. The CDR3 DNA reads as TGTGCCATCAGTGAGTCCCCCTTGAAGAACACTGAAGCTTTCTTT. Translation: CAISESPLKNTEAFF.

The chain carries TRBV10-3 and TRBJ1-1, with D uncertain. Germline loops: CDR1 ENHRY, CDR2 SYGVKD. The CDR3 is 13 amino acids. V was pared by 7 bases and J by 5 bases, with 14 bases between. CDR3 in DNA: TGTGCCATCAATCCCCAGGAGTTTACTGAAGCTTTCTTT. This codes for CAINPQEFTEAFF.

This clonotype was observed many times. This rearrangement joins TRBV10-1 to TRBJ2-4; D may correspond to TRBD1 or TRBD2 (5 bases each). V gave up 8 bases and J gave up 8 bases, with 16 bases separating them. The CDR3 loop spans 13 amino acids. Per germline, CDR1 WNHNN and CDR2 SYGVQD (reference sequence). CDR3 sequence reads: CASERTRGDIQYF. The CDR3 DNA is TGCGCCAGCGAACGGACAAGAGGGGACATTCAGTACTTC.